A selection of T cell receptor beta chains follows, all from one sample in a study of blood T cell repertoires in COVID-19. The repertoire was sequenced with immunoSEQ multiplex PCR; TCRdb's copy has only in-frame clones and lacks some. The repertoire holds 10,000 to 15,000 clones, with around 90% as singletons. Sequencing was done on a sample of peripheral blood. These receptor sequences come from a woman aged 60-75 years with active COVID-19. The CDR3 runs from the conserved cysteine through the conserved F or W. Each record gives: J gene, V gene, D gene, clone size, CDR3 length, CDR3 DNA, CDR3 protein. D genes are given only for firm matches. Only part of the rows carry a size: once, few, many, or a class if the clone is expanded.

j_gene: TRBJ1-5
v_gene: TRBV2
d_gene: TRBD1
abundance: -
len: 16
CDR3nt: TGTGCCAGCAGCGATCGACAGGGGAATAGCAATCAGCCCCAGCATTTT
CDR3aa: CASSDRQGNSNQPQHF

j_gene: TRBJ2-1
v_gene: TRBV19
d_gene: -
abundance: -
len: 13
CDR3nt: TGTGCCAGTAAGGACTCGGGCGCGCGGGGTAAGTTCTTC
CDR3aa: CASKDSGARGKFF

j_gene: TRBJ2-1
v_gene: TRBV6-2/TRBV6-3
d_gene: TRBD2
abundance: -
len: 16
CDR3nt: TGTGCCAGCCGCCGCCGACTAGCGGGAGGGTCGGGAGAGCAGTTCTTC
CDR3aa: CASRRRLAGGSGEQFF

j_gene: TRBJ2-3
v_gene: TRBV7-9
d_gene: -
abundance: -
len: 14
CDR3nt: TGTGCCAGCAGCTTAGCGCGGGGCCTAGATACGCAGTATTTT
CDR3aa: CASSLARGLDTQYF

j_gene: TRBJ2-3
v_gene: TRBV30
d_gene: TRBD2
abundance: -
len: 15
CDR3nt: TGTGCCTGGAGTGTTGAACTAGCGGCCCTAGATACGCAGTATTTT
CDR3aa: CAWSVELAALDTQYF

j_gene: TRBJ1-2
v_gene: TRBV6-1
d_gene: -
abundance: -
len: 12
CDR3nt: TGTGCCAGCAGTGAACGGGTGCGGGGCTACACCTTC
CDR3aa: CASSERVRGYTF

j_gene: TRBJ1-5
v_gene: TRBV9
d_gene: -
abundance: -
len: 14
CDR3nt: TGTGCCAGCAGCGTTGACAGTTTCAATCAGCCCCAGCATTTT
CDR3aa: CASSVDSFNQPQHF

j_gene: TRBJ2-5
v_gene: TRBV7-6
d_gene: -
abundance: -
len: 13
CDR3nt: TGTGCCAGCAGCACCCAGTACCAAGAGACCCAGTACTTC
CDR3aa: CASSTQYQETQYF

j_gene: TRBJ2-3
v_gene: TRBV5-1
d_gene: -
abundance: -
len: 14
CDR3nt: TGCGCCAGCAGCCCCACCTTGGGAGCAGATACGCAGTATTTT
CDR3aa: CASSPTLGADTQYF

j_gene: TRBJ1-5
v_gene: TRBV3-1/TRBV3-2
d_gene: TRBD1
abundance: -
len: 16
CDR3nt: TGTGCCAGCAGCCAAGGCCTCGGGACAGGGGGTCAGCCCCAGCATTTT
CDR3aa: CASSQGLGTGGQPQHF

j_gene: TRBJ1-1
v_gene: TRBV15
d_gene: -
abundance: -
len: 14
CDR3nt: TGTGCCACCAGCAGTTGGAGGGTGGACACGGAAGCTTTCTTT
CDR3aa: CATSSWRVDTEAFF

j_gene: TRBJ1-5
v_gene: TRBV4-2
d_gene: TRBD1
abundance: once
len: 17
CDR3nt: TGTGCCAGCAGCGAACCCGACAGGGGAGGGAGCAATCAGCCCCAGCATTTT
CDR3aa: CASSEPDRGGSNQPQHF

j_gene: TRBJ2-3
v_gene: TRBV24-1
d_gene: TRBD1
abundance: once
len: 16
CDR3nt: TGTGCCACCAGTGATAACGACAGGGGCAGCACAGATACGCAGTATTTT
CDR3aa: CATSDNDRGSTDTQYF

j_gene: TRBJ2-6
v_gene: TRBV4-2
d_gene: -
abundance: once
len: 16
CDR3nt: TGTGCCAGCAGCCAAGATCCCCAGAGGGGGGCCAACGTCCTGACTTTC
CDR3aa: CASSQDPQRGANVLTF

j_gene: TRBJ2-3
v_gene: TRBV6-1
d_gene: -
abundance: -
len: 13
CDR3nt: TGTGCCAGCAGTGAAGGATATAGCAACACGCAGTATTTT
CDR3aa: CASSEGYSNTQYF

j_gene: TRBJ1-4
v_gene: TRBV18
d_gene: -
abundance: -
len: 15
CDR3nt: TGTGCCAGCTCACCGCGGGAGGCAACTAATGAAAAACTGTTTTTT
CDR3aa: CASSPREATNEKLFF

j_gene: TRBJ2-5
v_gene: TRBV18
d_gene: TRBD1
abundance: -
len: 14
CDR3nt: TGTGCCAGCTCACAAACAGGGGGCTGGGAGACCCAGTACTTC
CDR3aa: CASSQTGGWETQYF

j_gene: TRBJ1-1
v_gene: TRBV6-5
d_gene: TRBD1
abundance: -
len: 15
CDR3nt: TGTGCCAGCAGTCCCCCGGACAGGTCGAACACTGAAGCTTTCTTT
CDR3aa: CASSPPDRSNTEAFF

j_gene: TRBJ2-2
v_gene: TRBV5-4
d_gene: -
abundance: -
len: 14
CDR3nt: TGTGCCAGCAGCTCGGAGACGAACACCGGGGAGCTGTTTTTT
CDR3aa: CASSSETNTGELFF

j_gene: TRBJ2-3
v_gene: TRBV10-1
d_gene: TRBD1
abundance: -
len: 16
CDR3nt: TGCGCCAGCAGTGAGTCGGGACAGGCCGACACAGATACGCAGTATTTT
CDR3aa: CASSESGQADTDTQYF

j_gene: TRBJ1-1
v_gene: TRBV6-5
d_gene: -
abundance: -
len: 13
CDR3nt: TGTGCCAGCAGAAAAGAGCAGGGATCTGAAGCTTTCTTT
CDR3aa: CASRKEQGSEAFF

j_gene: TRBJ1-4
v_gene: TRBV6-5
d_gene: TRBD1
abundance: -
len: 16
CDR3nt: TGTGCCAGCAGTTACTCTATCGACAGGGGCAAAGAAAAACTGTTTTTT
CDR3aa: CASSYSIDRGKEKLFF

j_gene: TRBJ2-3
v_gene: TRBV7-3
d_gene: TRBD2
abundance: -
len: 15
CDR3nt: TGTGCCAGCAGCCGAAGCGGGGGGGGCACAGATACGCAGTATTTT
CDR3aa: CASSRSGGGTDTQYF